One and the same sample provided the 24 T cell receptor beta chains below, sequenced in a study of T cell responses to AZD1222 COVID-19 vaccine. Repertoires were generated with immunoSEQ multiplex PCR, while TCRdb's copy carries only in-frame clones and drops some. The sample carries about 180,000 clones, approximately 92% recorded once. The starting material was peripheral blood, obtained on day 0 of AZD1222 vaccination. These receptor sequences come from an adult in good health.

The chain recombines TRBV15 with TRBJ1-2, with 8 bases matching TRBD1. The CDR3 is 13 residues long. V dropped 5 bases and J dropped 6; count of bases not matched to a gene: 5. Looked up from germline, CDR1 is LNHNV and CDR2 is YYDKDF (reference sequence). The CDR3 DNA sequence: TGTGCCACCAGCTATACAGGGGGGGATGGCTACACCTTC. The encoded protein is CATSYTGGDGYTF.

The chain is built from TRBV9 and TRBJ2-5, with D possibly being TRBD2 (6 bases). V lost 5 bases and J lost 5, with 19 bases in between. This CDR3 spans 15 amino acids. The V gene's germline CDR1 is SGDLS and CDR2 YYNGEE. The CDR3 nucleotides read TGTGCCAGCAGTGCGAGGGGTCTGCGGGATGAGACCCAGTACTTC. Translating it yields CASSARGLRDETQYF. Based on the CDR3 plus reference TRBV9 and TRBJ2-5, the full variable domain is DSGVTQTPKHLITATGQRVTLRCSPRSGDLSVYWYQQSLDQGLQFLIQYYNGEERAKGNILERFSAQQFPDLHSELNLSSLELGDSALYFCASSARGLRDETQYFGPGTRLLVL.

The chain carries TRBV28 and TRBJ2-5, with 7 bases that match TRBD2. This CDR3 spans 12 amino acids. V dropped 11 bases and J dropped 4; count of bases not matched to a gene: 7. The germline V gene has CDR1 MDHEN and CDR2 SYDVKM. CDR3 sequence: CACAGGIETQYF. The CDR3 DNA follows: TGTGCCTGCGCCGGGGGGATAGAGACCCAGTACTTC.

The V call is TRBV6-4, the J call TRBJ1-1; possibly TRBD1 for D (5 bases). The length of the CDR3 is 14 residues. The germline V and J ends were trimmed by 6 bases and 2 bases, with 13 bases remaining between them. Germline loops: CDR1 MRHNA, CDR2 SNTAGT. The CDR3: CASRSHRDNTEAFF. As DNA, the CDR3 is TGTGCCAGCAGAAGTCACCGGGACAACACTGAAGCTTTCTTT.

The chain couples TRBV6-1 to TRBJ1-6; no clear D gene. V gave up 1 base and J gave up 3 bases, with 10 bases separating them. Germline V gene lookup returns CDR1 MNHNS and CDR2 SASEGT. The CDR3 has 16 residues. The CDR3 here is CASSEEVGIYNSPLHF. DNA for the CDR3: TGTGCCAGCAGTGAAGAAGTGGGGATCTATAATTCACCCCTCCACTTT.

V and J are TRBV20-1 and TRBJ2-1; D is undetermined. The germline CDR1 and CDR2 sequences are DFQATT and SNEGSKA (reference sequence). This CDR3 has 10 amino acids. CDR3 in DNA: TGCAGCCCCTTTCGAGATGAGCAGTTCTTC. Its protein product is CSPFRDEQFF.

J is TRBJ1-4 and V is TRBV21-1. TRBV21-1 is noted as a pseudogene. The CDR3 is made up of 13 amino acids. The DNA for the CDR3 is TGTGCCAGCAGCAAAGTGGTTCAAGGGCCGAGGTTTTTT. Encoded protein: CASSKVVQGPRFF.

V is TRBV28 and J is TRBJ2-7; weak D call: TRBD1 (5 bases). Germline CDR1 reads MDHEN; CDR2 reads SYDVKM. The CDR3 extends over 13 amino acids. V was pared by 6 bases and J by 3 bases, with 12 bases between. The DNA of the CDR3 is TGTGCCAGCAGCCCCAGGGTCCTCTACGAGCAGTACTTC. Amino acid sequence: CASSPRVLYEQYF.

The chain is built from TRBV11-2 and TRBJ1-1; D gene unclear. The ends were cut back, 1 base at V and 4 bases at J, with 7 bases in the middle. Looked up from germline, CDR1 is SGHAT and CDR2 is FQNNGV. The CDR3 is made up of 13 amino acids. CDR3 residues: CASSLAEFTEAFF. The CDR3 DNA reads TGTGCCAGCAGCTTAGCGGAGTTCACTGAAGCTTTCTTT. The full variable domain, completed using reference TRBV11-2 and TRBJ1-1, is EAGVAQSPRYKIIEKRQSVAFWCNPISGHATLYWYQQILGQGPKLLIQFQNNGVVDDSQLPKDRFSAERLKGVDSTLKIQPAKLEDSAVYLCASSLAEFTEAFFGQGTRLTVV.

This rearrangement joins TRBV5-6 to TRBJ2-7, with 9 positions matching TRBD1. The CDR3 spans 13 residues. The V and J ends lost 5 bases and 3 bases, in that order; junction bases with no gene match: 3. Germline CDR1 is SGHDT and CDR2 is YYEEEE. The CDR3 nucleotides read TGTGCCAGCAGAAAGACAGGGGGCTACGAGCAGTACGTC. The encoded protein is CASRKTGGYEQYV.

The chain joins TRBV20-1 to TRBJ1-2; no clear D gene. The V gene lost 3 bases and the J gene lost 10 bases, with 9 bases spanning the gap. The CDR3 sequence is 10 residues long. The germline gives CDR1 DFQATT, CDR2 SNEGSKA (reference sequence). CDR3 DNA sequence: TGCAGTGCTAGTATGAGCTTCTACACCTTC. Translation: CSASMSFYTF.

V is TRBV20-1 and J is TRBJ2-3; TRBD2 aligns across 11 bases. The CDR3 loop spans 15 amino acids. The germline V gene has CDR1 DFQATT and CDR2 SNEGSKA (reference sequence). V trimming: 3 bases; J trimming: 4 bases; junction bases outside the gene matches: 6. The CDR3 loop is CSASSGGAGPDTQYF. The CDR3 DNA reads as TGCAGTGCTAGTAGCGGGGGGGCCGGTCCAGATACGCAGTATTTT.

This chain links TRBV27 with TRBJ1-6; the D gene is possibly TRBD1 (5 bases). The CDR3 loop spans 13 amino acids. The V end was cut by 2 bases, the J end by 9 bases, with 8 bases between. Per germline, CDR1 MNHEY and CDR2 SMNVEV (reference sequence). The CDR3 is CASSLTGGSPLHF. The CDR3, as DNA: TGTGCCAGCAGTTTAACAGGCGGTTCACCCCTCCACTTT.

This clone was detected only once. The V gene is TRBV7-8, the J gene TRBJ2-4; tentatively, D is TRBD1 (6 bases). Germline CDR1 and CDR2: SGHVS and FQNEAQ. The CDR3 consists of 18 residues. Trimming pared 2 bases from V and 0 bases from J, leaving 17 bases between. The CDR3 nucleotides are TGTGCCAGCAGCTTAAAAGGGGGTACCATACTAGCCAAAAACATTCAGTACTTC. Amino acid sequence: CASSLKGGTILAKNIQYF.

The chain employs TRBV6-5 and TRBJ1-4; the D gene is possibly TRBD1 (6 bases). The CDR3 extends over 16 amino acids. V lost 4 bases, J lost 7 bases, and 19 bases lay in between. Looked up from germline, CDR1 is MNHEY and CDR2 is SVGAGI. The CDR3 loop is CASSSSRAGAGEKLFF. CDR3 in DNA: TGTGCCAGCAGTTCCTCGCGGGCAGGGGCGGGTGAAAAACTGTTTTTT.

The CDR3 loop reads CASSQDEEGLGETQYF. The CDR3 region has the DNA TGTGCCAGCAGCCAAGATGAGGAGGGGTTAGGGGAGACCCAGTACTTC. This chain links TRBV3-1 (or the pseudogene TRBV3-2) with TRBJ2-5, with D maybe TRBD2 (6 bases). This CDR3 region has 16 residues. Trimming pared 0 bases from V and 5 bases from J, leaving 16 bases between. Germline CDR1 reads LGHDT; CDR2 reads YNNKEL (reference sequence).

CDR3 in amino acids: CASSYSETGLGEQYV. The CDR3, as DNA: TGTGCCAGCAGTTACTCGGAGACAGGCCTGGGGGAGCAGTACGTC. The V call is TRBV6-2 or TRBV6-3, the J call TRBJ2-7, with a weak D call TRBD1 (6 bases). In germline, CDR1 is MNHEY, CDR2 SVGEGT. The CDR3 has 15 amino acids. V gave up 0 bases and J gave up 7 bases, with 16 bases separating them.

This clone was seen a handful of times. The J gene is TRBJ2-1, the V gene TRBV13; 12 positions match TRBD2. Germline loops: CDR1 PRHDT, CDR2 FYEKMQ (reference sequence). The CDR3 consists of 16 residues. Germline trimming cut 4 bases from V and 7 bases from J; bases unmatched to any gene: 8. CDR3 amino acids: CASSSTGLAGWNEQFF. DNA for the CDR3: TGTGCCAGCAGCTCGACCGGACTAGCGGGGTGGAATGAGCAGTTCTTC.

The rearrangement links TRBV9 to TRBJ1-3; D remains unclear. The V gene's germline CDR1 is SGDLS and CDR2 YYNGEE. The length of the CDR3 is 15 residues. The V end was cut by 0 bases, the J end by 0 bases, with 7 bases between. The CDR3 nucleotides read TGTGCCAGCAGCGTAGGGCTCGACTCTGGAAACACCATATATTTT. Encoded protein: CASSVGLDSGNTIYF. The full variable domain, in which reference TRBV9 and TRBJ1-3 provide the parts outside the CDR3, is DSGVTQTPKHLITATGQRVTLRCSPRSGDLSVYWYQQSLDQGLQFLIQYYNGEERAKGNILERFSAQQFPDLHSELNLSSLELGDSALYFCASSVGLDSGNTIYFGEGSWLTVV.

This chain joins TRBV3-1 (or the pseudogene TRBV3-2) and TRBJ2-6; tentatively, D is TRBD1 or TRBD2 (7 bases each). V shed 2 bases and J shed 4 bases, with 21 bases lying between them. CDR1 is LGHDT, CDR2 YNNKEL, per germline (reference sequence). The length of the CDR3 is 19 residues. CDR3 region: CASSQSQTGEGRGANVLTF. DNA for the CDR3: TGTGCCAGCAGCCAAAGCCAAACAGGGGAGGGTAGAGGGGCCAACGTCCTGACTTTC.

This rearrangement joins TRBV5-1 to TRBJ1-6; D gene ambiguous. CDR1 SGHRS and CDR2 YFSETQ come from the germline V gene. The CDR3 contains 16 residues. With 0 bases removed from V and 8 bases from J, the gap between germline ends came to 15 bases. The CDR3 is CASSLGRAWGDSPLHF. In nucleotides, the CDR3 is TGCGCCAGCAGCTTGGGGAGGGCTTGGGGTGATTCACCCCTCCACTTT.

The chain has TRBV5-6 and TRBJ2-1; 9 positions match TRBD2. The CDR3 covers 16 residues. After removal of 0 bases from V and 10 bases from J, the junction contained 11 bases not matched to a gene. The V gene's germline CDR1 is SGHDT and CDR2 YYEEEE. CDR3 in DNA: TGTGCCAGCAGCTTGGGTAGCGGGGGCCCCGTCTTGGAGCAGTTCTTC. It specifies CASSLGSGGPVLEQFF. The whole variable domain, filled in from reference TRBV5-6 and TRBJ2-1, reads DAGVTQSPTHLIKTRGQQVTLRCSPKSGHDTVSWYQQALGQGPQFIFQYYEEEERQRGNFPDRFSGHQFPNYSSELNVNALLLGDSALYLCASSLGSGGPVLEQFFGPGTRLTVL.

This clone was recorded once. The chain is built from TRBV9 and TRBJ1-2; 7 bases match TRBD1. CDR3 length: 13 residues. Germline V gene sequence: CDR1 SGDLS, CDR2 YYNGEE. J was trimmed by 2 bases and V by 4 bases; bases with no gene match: 2. CDR3 in amino acids: CASSTTGNYGYTF. DNA for the CDR3: TGTGCCAGCAGCACGACAGGGAACTATGGCTACACCTTC.

The gene calls are TRBV29-1 and TRBJ2-2, with 7 bases identical to TRBD2. J was trimmed by 0 bases and V by 7 bases; bases with no gene match: 5. The CDR3 spans 14 residues. CDR1 is SQVTM, CDR2 ANQGSEA, per germline. The CDR3 DNA is TGCAGCGGTATAAGCGGGGCGAACACCGGGGAGCTGTTTTTT. Translating it yields CSGISGANTGELFF.